The next 25 T cell receptor beta chains were all read from a single sample in a study of radiation and T cells in renal cell carcinoma. Time point defined: blood 4 weeks post-SBRT, at nephrectomy. As to treatment: 15 Gy SBRT to primary tumor, nephrectomy 4 weeks later. Only in-frame clones appear in the TCRdb table, and some are missing; sequencing was by immunoSEQ multiplex PCR. The sample consists of over 30,000 clones, 65% to 85% of them appearing once. The material sequenced was blood, taken from a patient whose treatment included radiotherapy and nephrectomy. These receptors originate from a man aged 60-69 years with renal cell carcinoma.

This chain connects TRBV12-5 to TRBJ1-6; no clear D gene. Germline CDR1 and CDR2: LGHNT and FRNRAP. The CDR3 is 15 amino acids. Trimming left V 1 base short and J 4 bases short, with 8 bases between. Here the CDR3 reads CASGLGGSYNSPLHF. The CDR3 nucleotides are TGTGCTAGTGGTTTGGGAGGCTCTTATAATTCACCCCTCCACTTT.

V gene TRBV7-9 combines with J gene TRBJ1-1, with D uncertain. The CDR3 extends over 13 amino acids. Trimming stripped 5 bases from V and 4 bases from J, with 11 bases between. Looked up from germline, CDR1 is SEHNR and CDR2 is FQNEAQ (reference sequence). The chain's CDR3 is CASSLLLVTEAFF. CDR3 nucleotide sequence: TGTGCCAGCAGCCTCCTTCTAGTCACTGAAGCTTTCTTT.

Remarks on this clone: Germline is not matched at one junction end, which may reflect a read error. The chain's CDR3 is CASSPSGLRHF. CDR3 coding DNA: TGTGCCAGTAGTCCGTCGGGACTGAGGCACTTC. V and J are TRBV19 and TRBJ2-5; possibly TRBD2 for D (6 bases). CDR1 is LNHDA, CDR2 SQIVND, per germline (reference sequence). The CDR3 totals 11 residues.

The chain links TRBV7-2 to TRBJ2-1; D gene ambiguous. Trimming cost V 6 bases and J 7 bases, with 16 bases left between them. Looked up from germline, CDR1 is SGHTA and CDR2 is FQGNSA. The CDR3 runs to 14 residues. The CDR3 loop reads CASRPGLARNEQFF. The CDR3 nucleotides read TGTGCCAGCAGACCCGGTCTTGCTCGGAATGAGCAGTTCTTC.

V is TRBV6-5 and J is TRBJ1-5, with D hard to call. V dropped 5 bases and J dropped 5 bases, with 10 bases sitting between them. CDR1 MNHEY and CDR2 SVGAGI come from the germline V gene. The CDR3 covers 13 residues. The CDR3 reads CASSPNFDQPQHF. CDR3 sequence (DNA): TGTGCCAGCAGTCCGAATTTTGATCAGCCCCAGCATTTT.

This clone was recorded a few times. V usage is TRBV30 and J usage is TRBJ1-1; tentative D call: TRBD1 (6 bases). V lost 3 bases to trimming and J lost 6 bases, with 11 bases between them. Per the germline V gene, CDR1 is GTSNPN and CDR2 is SVGIG (reference sequence). CDR3 length: 12 residues. In DNA form, the CDR3 reads TGTGCCTGGAGCCAGGGGTGGGCTGAAGCTTTCTTT. Its protein product is CAWSQGWAEAFF.

This clone occurred a few times. The chain carries TRBV5-1 and TRBJ2-1, with D uncertain. Germline lookup yields CDR1 SGHRS and CDR2 YFSETQ. Trimming removed 0 bases at V and 0 bases at J, with 10 bases between. This CDR3 region has 16 residues. The CDR3 DNA follows: TGCGCCAGCAGCTTGGGGGAAGGCTTCTCCTACAATGAGCAGTTCTTC. Translating gives CASSLGEGFSYNEQFF.

This rearrangement joins TRBV19 to TRBJ2-7, with no clear D. The germline V gene has CDR1 LNHDA and CDR2 SQIVND (reference sequence). The CDR3 has 14 amino acids. Trimming removed 4 bases from V and 6 bases from J, with 16 bases in between. In DNA, the CDR3 is TGTGCCAGTAGTAGGACGACTTTCCGGAGCGAGCAGTACTTC. Protein product: CASSRTTFRSEQYF.

V usage is TRBV2 and J usage is TRBJ1-1; TRBD1 matches at 8 bases. J lost 4 bases, V lost 8 bases, and 3 bases had no gene match. CDR3 length: 12 amino acids. The V gene's germline CDR1 is SNHLY and CDR2 FYNNEI. The CDR3 loop reads CASQGTGTEAFF. In DNA, the CDR3 is TGTGCCAGCCAAGGGACAGGCACTGAAGCTTTCTTT.

The chain uses TRBV5-6 and TRBJ1-1, with D uncertain. V dropped 2 bases and J dropped 0 bases, with 11 bases sitting between them. CDR1 is SGHDT and CDR2 is YYEEEE in the germline V gene. This CDR3 contains 15 residues. The CDR3 here is CASSFDNYMNTEAFF. CDR3 DNA sequence: TGTGCCAGCAGCTTTGACAACTACATGAACACTGAAGCTTTCTTT. Supplemented by reference TRBV5-6 and TRBJ1-1, the full variable domain reads DAGVTQSPTHLIKTRGQQVTLRCSPKSGHDTVSWYQQALGQGPQFIFQYYEEEERQRGNFPDRFSGHQFPNYSSELNVNALLLGDSALYLCASSFDNYMNTEAFFGQGTRLTVV.

This sequence joins TRBV21-1 and TRBJ1-4. TRBV21-1 is listed as a pseudogene. This CDR3 contains 16 residues. The CDR3 is CASSLSSSWSFEKLFF. CDR3 bases: TGTGCCAGCAGCTTAAGTTCAAGTTGGTCCTTCGAAAAACTGTTTTTT.

This clone came up a few times. This rearrangement joins TRBV4-3 to TRBJ2-2; the D call may be TRBD1 or TRBD2 (5 bases each). CDR3 size: 14 residues. Trimming took 6 bases from V and 2 from J, leaving 10 bases between them. Per the germline V gene, CDR1 is LGHNA and CDR2 is YSLEER. CDR3 sequence: CASSSGANTGELFF. The CDR3 bases are TGCGCCAGCAGTTCCGGGGCAAACACCGGGGAGCTGTTTTTT.

This clone appeared once. This rearrangement joins TRBV19 to TRBJ2-3; 10 bases are shared with TRBD2. The CDR3 runs to 17 residues. V was clipped by 4 bases and J by 6 bases; unmatched bases: 13. Germline V gene data show CDR1 as LNHDA and CDR2 as SQIVND (reference sequence). The CDR3 reads CASSTPTLAGVADTQYF. The CDR3 DNA reads TGTGCCAGTAGTACGCCAACCCTAGCGGGAGTGGCGGATACGCAGTATTTT.

The rearrangement joins TRBV7-6 to TRBJ1-2; D possibly corresponds to TRBD1 (5 bases). There are 15 residues in the CDR3. Germline assignment: CDR1 SGHVS and CDR2 FNYEAQ. Trimming stripped 5 bases from V and 1 base from J, with 14 bases between. CDR3 sequence reads: CASSPTGFLNYGYTF. CDR3 nucleotide sequence: TGTGCCAGCAGCCCAACAGGATTTCTTAACTATGGCTACACCTTC.

The chain recombines TRBV7-7 with TRBJ1-5; D uncertain. Between the trimmed V and J ends, which lost 9 bases and 3 bases, there was a span of 12 bases. Germline V gives CDR1 SSHAT, CDR2 FNYEAQ (reference sequence). CDR3 length: 13 amino acids. The CDR3 loop is CARGSGDNQPQHF. In DNA form, the CDR3 reads TGTGCCAGGGGGTCCGGGGACAATCAGCCCCAGCATTTT.

This clone was detected once. The rearrangement joins TRBV7-9 to TRBJ2-2; 7 nucleotides line up with TRBD1. The CDR3 has 13 residues. Germline trimming cut 8 bases from V and 6 bases from J; bases unmatched to any gene: 6. Per the germline V gene, CDR1 is SEHNR and CDR2 is FQNEAQ (reference sequence). The CDR3 is CASLQQGPGELFF. Written as DNA, the CDR3 is TGTGCCAGCTTACAACAGGGGCCCGGGGAGCTGTTTTTT.

The V and J genes are TRBV5-8 and TRBJ2-4; no reliable D call. The CDR3 contains 13 residues. Trimming removed 4 bases at V and 6 bases at J, with 11 bases between. The germline V gene has CDR1 SGHTS and CDR2 YDEGEE. The CDR3 DNA reads TGTGCCAGCAGCGAAGGGTGGGCAAACATTCAGTACTTC. It yields the protein CASSEGWANIQYF. Supplemented by reference TRBV5-8 and TRBJ2-4, the full variable domain reads EAGVTQSPTHLIKTRGQQATLRCSPISGHTSVYWYQQALGLGLQFLLWYDEGEERNRGNFPPRFSGRQFPNYSSELNVNALELEDSALYLCASSEGWANIQYFGAGTRLSVL.

This chain uses TRBV5-4 with TRBJ1-1; TRBD1 might be the D (5 bases). Between the trimmed V and J ends, which lost 0 bases and 10 bases, there was a span of 19 bases. The length of the CDR3 is 15 residues. CDR1 is SGHNT, CDR2 YYREEE, per germline (reference sequence). CDR3 sequence: CASSLGDRDLERAFF. In DNA form, the CDR3 reads TGTGCCAGCAGCTTGGGGGACCGAGACCTAGAGAGAGCTTTCTTT.

The chain uses TRBV6-1 and TRBJ2-3, with TRBD2 matching 10 bases. From germline, CDR1 is MNHNS and CDR2 SASEGT. V lost 6 bases and J lost 0; bases outside the gene matches: 3. The CDR3 totals 15 residues. The CDR3 reads CASRLAGTSTDTQYF. The CDR3 DNA is TGTGCCAGCAGACTAGCGGGAACCAGCACAGATACGCAGTATTTT.

This clone occurred a few times. The chain recombines TRBV25-1 with TRBJ1-2; the D is unclear. The V end was cut by 5 bases, the J end by 4 bases, with 11 bases between. The CDR3 is 13 residues long. Germline-derived CDR1 and CDR2 are MGHDK and SYGVNS. The CDR3 protein is CASSSLWVYGYTF. The CDR3 DNA reads as TGTGCCAGCAGTTCCTTATGGGTCTATGGCTACACCTTC.

J is TRBJ2-2 and V is TRBV27; D is uncertain. Per the germline V gene, CDR1 is MNHEY and CDR2 is SMNVEV (reference sequence). The ends were cut back, 1 base at V and 6 bases at J, with 3 bases in the middle. This CDR3 spans 12 amino acids. The CDR3 is CASSLLAGELFF. CDR3 in DNA: TGTGCCAGCAGTTTATTGGCCGGGGAGCTGTTTTTT.

The chain carries TRBV5-1 and TRBJ2-7, with 7 positions matching TRBD2. This CDR3 spans 15 amino acids. The germline CDR1 and CDR2 sequences are SGHRS and YFSETQ. The ends lost 4 bases at V and 6 bases at J; junction bases unmatched: 13. The DNA of the CDR3 is TGCGCCAGCAGCCCCCGGGGCGGCGGGAGTGGCGAGCAGTACTTC. Residues: CASSPRGGGSGEQYF.

This chain connects TRBV5-1 to TRBJ2-2; 10 bases match TRBD2. Per the germline V gene, CDR1 is SGHRS and CDR2 is YFSETQ. The CDR3 runs to 17 residues. Trimming cost V 5 bases and J 5 bases; bases outside gene matches: 12. This chain's CDR3 is CASRRLAGRGVTGELFF. CDR3 nucleotides: TGCGCCAGCAGAAGACTAGCGGGTAGAGGGGTGACCGGGGAGCTGTTTTTT.

This sequence joins TRBV21-1 and TRBJ1-1; the D call of TRBD1 is as the table states it, not checked on the DNA. TRBV21-1 is flagged as a pseudogene. This CDR3 has 16 amino acids. Written as DNA, the CDR3 is TGTGCCAGCAGCAATTGTCGACAGGAGTACCGCGCTGAAGCTTTCTTT. It translates to CASSNCRQEYRAEAFF.

This clone is a singleton in its sample. This CDR3 is also generated by other DNA sequences in the sample. V gene TRBV5-6 combines with J gene TRBJ2-5, with 9 bases lining up with TRBD2. V trimming: 0 bases; J trimming: 4 bases; junction bases outside the gene matches: 4. Germline lookup yields CDR1 SGHDT and CDR2 YYEEEE. The CDR3 is 15 amino acids. CDR3 sequence reads: CASSLVAGGRETQYF. The CDR3 DNA sequence: TGTGCCAGCAGCTTGGTGGCGGGAGGGCGAGAGACCCAGTACTTC.